The source of this TCR beta chain is a study of blood T cell repertoires in COVID-19. Per the authors' pipeline: Amplifying reference gene primers gave estimates of nucleated cell counts. Generated by immunoSEQ multiplex PCR, the TCRdb table keeps only in-frame clones and is missing some. V and J calls and clone size are those listed in that table; D and trimming were worked out from the DNA. This sample has some 240,000 clones; roughly 89% occur once, and the top ten carry about 2.1%. Trimming cost V 2 bases and J 1 base; bases outside gene matches: 4. The germline gives CDR1 SGHRS, CDR2 YFSETQ. This CDR3 contains 17 residues.

The chain links TRBV5-1 to TRBJ2-6; 9 bases match TRBD1. This TCR was sampled from a woman aged 60 to 75 with COVID-19, enrolled during active disease. The sample comprised peripheral blood. The CDR3 DNA is TGCGCCAGCAGCTTTCGGACAGGGGCATCTGGGGCCAACGTCCTGACTTTC. Translated: CASSFRTGASGANVLTF.